Listed here are 17 T cell receptor beta chains from one sample, sequenced in a study of T cells after posttransplantation cyclophosphamide. This table comes from immunoSEQ multiplex PCR, and its TCRdb copy is limited to in-frame clones, with some not included. The sample carries roughly 24,000 clones, about 90% recorded once. Control samples came 1 year after myeloablative marrow transplants with methotrexate plus calcineurin inhibitor. The sequencing here drew on PBMCs, taken after an allogeneic stem cell transplant with a calcineurin inhibitor and methotrexate. Receptors originate from a female patient in her fifties or sixties who received an allogeneic stem cell transplant from an unrelated donor, was CMV-positive, and had chronic GVHD only. Some T cells may be transferred from the graft donor.

The rearrangement joins TRBV30 to TRBJ1-1; no clear D gene. The V end lost 0 bases, the J end lost 4 bases, and 9 bases lay between the germline ends. Germline V gene data show CDR1 as GTSNPN and CDR2 as SVGIG (reference sequence). CDR3 length equals 13 residues. DNA of the CDR3: TGTGCCTGGAGTGTAAGTACAGCCACTGAAGCTTTCTTT. Translated, it gives CAWSVSTATEAFF.

This sequence joins TRBV11-2 and TRBJ2-7, with D possibly matching TRBD2 (6 bases). Germline assignment: CDR1 SGHAT and CDR2 FQNNGV. This CDR3 region has 14 residues. The V end was cut by 6 bases, the J end by 5 bases, with 17 bases between. The CDR3 spells CASRTTGVVNEQYF. The DNA of the CDR3 is TGTGCCAGCAGAACGACGGGAGTCGTGAACGAGCAGTACTTC.

The chain uses TRBV5-1 and TRBJ1-1; TRBD1 is a possible D gene (5 bases). This CDR3 region has 13 residues. CDR1 is SGHRS and CDR2 is YFSETQ in the germline V gene. Trimming removed 1 base at V and 3 bases at J, with 7 bases between. The CDR3 reads CASSLKGDTEAFF. The CDR3 bases are TGCGCCAGCAGCTTGAAAGGGGACACTGAAGCTTTCTTT.

In its sample, this clone was seen a few times. The CDR3 sequence is CASSPTPEVGNTIYF. The DNA for the CDR3 is TGTGCCAGCAGCCCCACCCCTGAGGTTGGAAACACCATATATTTT. J is TRBJ1-3 and V is TRBV21-1. TRBV21-1 is a known pseudogene. CDR3 length: 15 residues.

The V gene is TRBV28, the J gene TRBJ1-3; the D is unclear. Trimming took 6 bases from V and 1 from J, leaving 10 bases between them. Germline CDR1 is MDHEN and CDR2 is SYDVKM. This CDR3 has 14 residues. The CDR3 is CASRGRRSGNTIYF. CDR3 sequence (DNA): TGTGCCAGCAGGGGCAGGCGATCTGGAAACACCATATATTTT.

The genes are TRBV29-1 and TRBJ2-3; TRBD1 agrees at 8 bases. Germline loops: CDR1 SQVTM, CDR2 ANQGSEA. CDR3 length: 15 amino acids. V shed 8 bases and J 2 bases; nucleotides not matched to a gene: 12. In nucleotides, the CDR3 is TGCAGCTACCCCGACAGGGGACGAAACACAGATACGCAGTATTTT. Protein product: CSYPDRGRNTDTQYF.

This clone was detected once. CDR3 region: CASSSTGGMETQYF. CDR3 nucleotide sequence: TGTGCCAGCAGCTCTACAGGGGGCATGGAGACCCAGTACTTC. This chain links TRBV5-6 with TRBJ2-5; 9 bases map to TRBD1. J lost 5 bases, V lost 3 bases, and 5 bases had no gene match. CDR3 size: 14 residues. In germline, CDR1 is SGHDT, CDR2 YYEEEE. The variable domain in full, with the rest retrieved from reference TRBV5-6 and TRBJ2-5, is DAGVTQSPTHLIKTRGQQVTLRCSPKSGHDTVSWYQQALGQGPQFIFQYYEEEERQRGNFPDRFSGHQFPNYSSELNVNALLLGDSALYLCASSSTGGMETQYFGPGTRLLVL.

This chain links TRBV11-2 with TRBJ1-2, with 7 bases that match TRBD1. The CDR3 totals 17 residues. Looked up from germline, CDR1 is SGHAT and CDR2 is FQNNGV. With 5 bases clipped from V and 1 base from J, the junction kept 13 bases outside the gene matches. The CDR3 coding sequence is TGTGCCAGCAGCCGACCCTTTCAGGGGGTCATTAACTATGGCTACACCTTC. This sequence encodes CASSRPFQGVINYGYTF.

This clone has a single count. The chain carries TRBV7-9 and TRBJ2-1; 9 bases fit TRBD1. The CDR3 is 15 amino acids. After removal of 1 base from V and 9 bases from J, the junction contained 7 bases not matched to a gene. Germline V CDR1 and CDR2: SEHNR, FQNEAQ (reference sequence). CDR3 sequence (DNA): TGTGCCAGCAGCTTAGACCGGGACAGGGAGGGTGAGCAGTTCTTC. It encodes CASSLDRDREGEQFF.

The rearrangement joins TRBV7-9 to TRBJ2-7; possible D gene TRBD2, 5 bases. This CDR3 spans 12 amino acids. CDR1 is SEHNR, CDR2 FQNEAQ, per germline (reference sequence). Trimming stripped 1 base from V and 9 bases from J, with 10 bases between. The CDR3 nucleotides read TGTGCCAGCAGCTTAGGGACTTACTGGCAGTACTTC. It yields the protein CASSLGTYWQYF.

The rearrangement joins TRBV10-3 to TRBJ2-6; tentative D call: TRBD2 (5 bases). Germline loops: CDR1 ENHRY, CDR2 SYGVKD. V was cut by 4 bases and J by 3 bases, with 16 bases left in between. The length of the CDR3 is 17 residues. As DNA, the CDR3 is TGTGCCATCAGTGCGCGAATGGGAGAACGTGGGGCCAACGTCCTGACTTTC. Protein sequence: CAISARMGERGANVLTF.

The V gene is TRBV29-1, the J gene TRBJ1-2; D remains unclear. The germline V gene has CDR1 SQVTM and CDR2 ANQGSEA. Trimming removed 2 bases at V and 8 bases at J, with 21 bases between. This CDR3 is 15 amino acids long. Here the CDR3 DNA reads TGCAGCGTTGAAACTACGAGGAGCAGTCCGACGGGCTACACCTTC. Amino acids: CSVETTRSSPTGYTF.

This clone was observed once. V and J are TRBV5-4 and TRBJ2-1; no firm D call. Germline V gene sequence: CDR1 SGHNT, CDR2 YYREEE (reference sequence). V was shortened by 0 bases and J by 1 base, with 8 bases between the two germline ends. This CDR3 is 15 amino acids long. CDR3 sequence reads: CASSLVDTSYNEQFF. The CDR3 DNA reads TGTGCCAGCAGCTTGGTAGATACTTCCTACAATGAGCAGTTCTTC.

The rearrangement links TRBV6-1 to TRBJ2-1, with 10 bases fitting TRBD2. The CDR3 totals 14 residues. The V segment lost 9 bases and the J segment 7 bases; nucleotides outside the gene matches: 9. Germline CDR1 is MNHNS and CDR2 is SASEGT. The CDR3 protein is CASRPATSGNEQFF. CDR3 coding DNA: TGTGCCAGTCGGCCGGCGACTAGCGGGAATGAGCAGTTCTTC.

This chain links TRBV28 with TRBJ2-4; TRBD2 matches at 8 bases. V gave up 4 bases and J gave up 6 bases; unmatched junction bases: 11. Per germline, CDR1 MDHEN and CDR2 SYDVKM. The CDR3 totals 16 residues. The CDR3 loop is CASSSRGGARRNIQYF. CDR3 DNA sequence: TGTGCCAGCAGTTCCCGGGGGGGGGCGCGGAGAAACATTCAGTACTTC.

The J gene is TRBJ2-7, the V gene TRBV7-6; 8 nucleotides line up with TRBD1. J was trimmed by 5 bases and V by 3 bases; bases with no gene match: 6. CDR3 length equals 14 residues. CDR1 and CDR2 from the germline V gene are SGHVS and FNYEAQ. CDR3 loop: CASSFRTGSNEQYF. The CDR3 DNA reads as TGTGCCAGCAGCTTCAGGACAGGGTCGAACGAGCAGTACTTC.

The chain joins TRBV6-1 to TRBJ2-1; 13 bases line up with TRBD2. Trimming took 4 bases from V and 4 from J; bases not matched to a gene: 7. This CDR3 is 17 amino acids long. Germline CDR1 is MNHNS and CDR2 is SASEGT. In nucleotides, the CDR3 is TGTGCCAGCAGTGGAACCCAGGGACTAGCGGGGTACAATGAGCAGTTCTTC. Protein product: CASSGTQGLAGYNEQFF.